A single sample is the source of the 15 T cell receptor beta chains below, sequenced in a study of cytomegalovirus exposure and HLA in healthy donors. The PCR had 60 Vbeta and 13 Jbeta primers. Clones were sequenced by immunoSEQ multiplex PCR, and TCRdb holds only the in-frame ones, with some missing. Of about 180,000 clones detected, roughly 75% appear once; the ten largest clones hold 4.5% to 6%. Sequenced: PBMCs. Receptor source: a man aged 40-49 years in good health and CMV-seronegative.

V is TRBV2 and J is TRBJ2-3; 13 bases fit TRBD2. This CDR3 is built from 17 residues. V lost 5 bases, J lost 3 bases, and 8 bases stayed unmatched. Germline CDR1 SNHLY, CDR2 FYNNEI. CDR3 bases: TGTGCCAGCAGTCGGTTTGGACTAGCGGGAGCAACAGATACGCAGTATTTT. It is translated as CASSRFGLAGATDTQYF. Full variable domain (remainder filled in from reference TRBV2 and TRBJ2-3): EPEVTQTPSHQVTQMGQEVILRCVPISNHLYFYWYRQILGQKVEFLVSFYNNEISEKSEIFDDQFSVERPDGSNFTLKIRSTKLEDSAMYFCASSRFGLAGATDTQYFGPGTRLTVL.

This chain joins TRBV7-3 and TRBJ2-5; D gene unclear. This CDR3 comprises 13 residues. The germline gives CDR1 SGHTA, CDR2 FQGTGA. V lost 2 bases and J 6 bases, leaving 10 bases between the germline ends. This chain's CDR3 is CASSLEAAQTQYF. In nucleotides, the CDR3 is TGTGCCAGCAGCTTAGAGGCGGCGCAGACCCAGTACTTC. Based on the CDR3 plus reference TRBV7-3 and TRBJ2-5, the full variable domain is GAGVSQTPSNKVTEKGKYVELRCDPISGHTALYWYRQSLGQGPEFLIYFQGTGAADDSGLPNDRFFAVRPEGSVSTLKIQRTERGDSAVYLCASSLEAAQTQYFGPGTRLLVL.

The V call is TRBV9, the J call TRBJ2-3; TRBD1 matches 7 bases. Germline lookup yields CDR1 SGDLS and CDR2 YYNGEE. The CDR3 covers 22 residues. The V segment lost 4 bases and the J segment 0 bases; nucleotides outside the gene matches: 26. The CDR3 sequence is CASSRGPGGQARADSSTDTQYF. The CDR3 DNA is TGTGCCAGCAGCAGAGGCCCAGGGGGACAAGCAAGGGCTGACTCTAGCACAGATACGCAGTATTTT.

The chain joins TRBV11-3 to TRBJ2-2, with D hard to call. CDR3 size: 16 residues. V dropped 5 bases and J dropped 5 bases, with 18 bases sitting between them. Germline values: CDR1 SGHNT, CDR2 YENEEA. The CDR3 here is CASSPALAVSTGELFF. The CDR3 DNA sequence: TGTGCCAGCAGCCCCGCTCTGGCGGTTAGTACCGGGGAGCTGTTTTTT.

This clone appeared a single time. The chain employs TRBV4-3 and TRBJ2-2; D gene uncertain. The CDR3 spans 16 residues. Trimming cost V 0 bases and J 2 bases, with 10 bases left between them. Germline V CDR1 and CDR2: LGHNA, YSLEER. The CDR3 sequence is CASSQDVAENTGELFF. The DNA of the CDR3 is TGCGCCAGCAGCCAAGATGTCGCGGAAAACACCGGGGAGCTGTTTTTT.

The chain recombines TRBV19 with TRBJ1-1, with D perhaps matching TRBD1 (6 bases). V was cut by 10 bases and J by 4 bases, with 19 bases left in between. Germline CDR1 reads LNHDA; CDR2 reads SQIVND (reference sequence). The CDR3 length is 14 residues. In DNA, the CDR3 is TGTGCCACCGACTGGGGGGCGGGAGGCACTGAAGCTTTCTTT. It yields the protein CATDWGAGGTEAFF.

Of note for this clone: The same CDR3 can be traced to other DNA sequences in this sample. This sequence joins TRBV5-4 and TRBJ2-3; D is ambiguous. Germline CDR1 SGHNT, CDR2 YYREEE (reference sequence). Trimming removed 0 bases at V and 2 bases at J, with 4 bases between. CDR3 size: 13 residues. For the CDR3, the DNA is TGTGCCAGCAGCTTGGCCTCCACAGATACGCAGTATTTT. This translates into CASSLASTDTQYF.

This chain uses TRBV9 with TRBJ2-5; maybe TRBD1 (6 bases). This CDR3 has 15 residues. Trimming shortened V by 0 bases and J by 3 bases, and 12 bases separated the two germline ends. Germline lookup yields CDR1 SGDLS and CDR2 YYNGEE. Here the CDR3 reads CASSVVGQEKETQYF. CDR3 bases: TGTGCCAGCAGCGTAGTGGGACAAGAGAAAGAGACCCAGTACTTC.

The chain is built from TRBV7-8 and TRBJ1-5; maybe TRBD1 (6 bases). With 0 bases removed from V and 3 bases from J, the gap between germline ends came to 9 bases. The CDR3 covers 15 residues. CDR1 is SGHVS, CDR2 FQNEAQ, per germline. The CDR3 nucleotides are TGTGCCAGCAGCTTAGCTGACAGGTTCAATCAGCCCCAGCATTTT. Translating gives CASSLADRFNQPQHF.

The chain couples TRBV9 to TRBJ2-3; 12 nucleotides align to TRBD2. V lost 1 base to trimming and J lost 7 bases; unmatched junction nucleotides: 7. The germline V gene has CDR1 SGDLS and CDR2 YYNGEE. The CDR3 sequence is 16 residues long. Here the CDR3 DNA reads TGTGCCAGCAGCGTACTACTAGCGGGGGGCAGGAATACGCAGTATTTT. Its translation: CASSVLLAGGRNTQYF.

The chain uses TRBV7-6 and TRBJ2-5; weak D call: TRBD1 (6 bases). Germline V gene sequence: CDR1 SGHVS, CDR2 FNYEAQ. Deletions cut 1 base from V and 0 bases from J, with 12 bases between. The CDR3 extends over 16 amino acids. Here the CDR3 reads CASSLEDRRYQETQYF. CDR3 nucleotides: TGTGCCAGCAGCTTAGAAGACAGGAGGTACCAAGAGACCCAGTACTTC.

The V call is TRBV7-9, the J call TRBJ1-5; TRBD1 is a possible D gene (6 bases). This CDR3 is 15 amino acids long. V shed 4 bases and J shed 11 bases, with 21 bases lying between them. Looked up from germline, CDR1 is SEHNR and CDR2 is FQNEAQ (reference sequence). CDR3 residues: CASSSVGQMGSAQHF. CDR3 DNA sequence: TGTGCCAGCAGCTCGGTCGGACAGATGGGTTCGGCCCAGCATTTT.

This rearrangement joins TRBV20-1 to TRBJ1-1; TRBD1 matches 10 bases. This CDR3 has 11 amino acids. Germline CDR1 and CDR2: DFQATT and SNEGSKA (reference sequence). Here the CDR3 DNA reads TGCGCCGGGACAGGGGAGACTGAAGCTTTCTTT. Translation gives CAGTGETEAFF.

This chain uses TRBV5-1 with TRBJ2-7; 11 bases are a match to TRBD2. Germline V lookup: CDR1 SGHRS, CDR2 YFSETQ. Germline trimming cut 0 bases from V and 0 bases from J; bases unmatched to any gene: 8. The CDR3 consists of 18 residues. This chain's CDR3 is CASSLETSGGGSSYEQYF. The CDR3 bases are TGCGCCAGCAGCTTGGAAACTAGCGGGGGTGGTAGCTCCTACGAGCAGTACTTC.

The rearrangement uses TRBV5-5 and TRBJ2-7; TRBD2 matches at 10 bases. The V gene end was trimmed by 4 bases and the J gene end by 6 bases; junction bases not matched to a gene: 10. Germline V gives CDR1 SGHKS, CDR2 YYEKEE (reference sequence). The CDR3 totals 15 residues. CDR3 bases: TGTGCCAGCAGCACTGTAGCGGGAGGCACGTTCGAGCAGTACTTC. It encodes CASSTVAGGTFEQYF.